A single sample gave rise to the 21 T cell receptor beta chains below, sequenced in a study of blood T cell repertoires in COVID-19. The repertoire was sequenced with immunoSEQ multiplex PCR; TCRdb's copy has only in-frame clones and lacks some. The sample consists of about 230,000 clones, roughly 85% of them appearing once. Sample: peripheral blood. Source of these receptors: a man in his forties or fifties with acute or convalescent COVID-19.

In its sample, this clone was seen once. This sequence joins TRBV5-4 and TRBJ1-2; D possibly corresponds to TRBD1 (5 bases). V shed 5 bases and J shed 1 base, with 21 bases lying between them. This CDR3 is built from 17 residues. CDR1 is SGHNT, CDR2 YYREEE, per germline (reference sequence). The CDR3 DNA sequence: TGTGCCAGCAGTACTGGCGGCCAGGGCCTCTATAACTATGGCTACACCTTC. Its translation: CASSTGGQGLYNYGYTF.

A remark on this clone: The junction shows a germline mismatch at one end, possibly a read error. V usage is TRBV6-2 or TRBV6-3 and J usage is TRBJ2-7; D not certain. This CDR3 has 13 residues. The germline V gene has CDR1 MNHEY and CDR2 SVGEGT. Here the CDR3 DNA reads TGTGCCACCAGTGTAGCCACCTACCACGAGCAGTACTTC. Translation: CATSVATYHEQYF.

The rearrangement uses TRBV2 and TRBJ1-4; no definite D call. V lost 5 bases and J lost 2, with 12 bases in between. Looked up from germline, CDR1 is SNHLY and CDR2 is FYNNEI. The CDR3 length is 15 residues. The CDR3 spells CASSRERATNEKLFF. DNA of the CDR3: TGTGCCAGCAGTCGCGAGAGGGCGACTAATGAAAAACTGTTTTTT.

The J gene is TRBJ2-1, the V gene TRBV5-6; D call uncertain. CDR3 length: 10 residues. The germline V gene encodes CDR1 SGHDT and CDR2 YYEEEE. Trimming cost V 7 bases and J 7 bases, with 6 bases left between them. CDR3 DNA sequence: TGTGCCAGCGGCCCAAATGAGCAGTTCTTC. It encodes CASGPNEQFF.

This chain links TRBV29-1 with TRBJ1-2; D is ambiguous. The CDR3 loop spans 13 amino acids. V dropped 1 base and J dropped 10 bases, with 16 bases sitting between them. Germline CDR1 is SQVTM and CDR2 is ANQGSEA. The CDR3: CSVEGGSTLSYTF. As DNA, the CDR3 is TGCAGCGTTGAAGGCGGCAGCACTCTTTCCTACACCTTC.

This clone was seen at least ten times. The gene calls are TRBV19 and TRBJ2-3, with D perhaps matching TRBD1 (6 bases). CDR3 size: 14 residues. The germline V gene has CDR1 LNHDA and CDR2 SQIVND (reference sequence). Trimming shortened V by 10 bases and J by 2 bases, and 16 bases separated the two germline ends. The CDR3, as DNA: TGTGCCACTCGGGACACTTCCTTCACAGATACGCAGTATTTT. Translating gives CATRDTSFTDTQYF.

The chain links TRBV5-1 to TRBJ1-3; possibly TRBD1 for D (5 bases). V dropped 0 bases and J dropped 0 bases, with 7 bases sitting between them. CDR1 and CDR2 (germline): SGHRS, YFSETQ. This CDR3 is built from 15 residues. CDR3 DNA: TGCGCCAGCAGCTTGGGGGGCAACTCTGGAAACACCATATATTTT. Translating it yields CASSLGGNSGNTIYF.

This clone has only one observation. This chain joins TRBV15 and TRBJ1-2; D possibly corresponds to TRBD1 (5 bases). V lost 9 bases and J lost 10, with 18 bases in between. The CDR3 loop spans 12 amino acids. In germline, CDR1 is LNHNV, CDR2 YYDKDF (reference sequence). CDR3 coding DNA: TGTGCCACGACGGACACGTGGGCATCCTACACCTTC. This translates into CATTDTWASYTF.

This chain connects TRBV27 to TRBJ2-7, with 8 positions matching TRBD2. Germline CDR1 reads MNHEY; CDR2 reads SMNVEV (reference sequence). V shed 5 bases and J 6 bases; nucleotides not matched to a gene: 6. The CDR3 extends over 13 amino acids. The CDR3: CASSHGGAREQYF. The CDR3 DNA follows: TGTGCCAGCAGTCACGGGGGGGCCCGCGAGCAGTACTTC.

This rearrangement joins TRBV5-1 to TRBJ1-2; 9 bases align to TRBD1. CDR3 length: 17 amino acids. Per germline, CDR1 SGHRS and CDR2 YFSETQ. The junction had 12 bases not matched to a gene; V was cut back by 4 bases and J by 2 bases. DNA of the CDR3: TGCGCCAGCAGCGCCGGGACAGGGCCTTACTTAAACTATGGCTACACCTTC. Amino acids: CASSAGTGPYLNYGYTF.

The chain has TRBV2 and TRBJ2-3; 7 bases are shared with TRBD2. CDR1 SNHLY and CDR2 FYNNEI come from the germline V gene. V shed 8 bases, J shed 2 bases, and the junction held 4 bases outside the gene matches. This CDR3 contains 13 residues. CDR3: CASLSGVTDTQYF. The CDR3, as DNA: TGTGCCAGCTTGAGCGGGGTCACAGATACGCAGTATTTT.

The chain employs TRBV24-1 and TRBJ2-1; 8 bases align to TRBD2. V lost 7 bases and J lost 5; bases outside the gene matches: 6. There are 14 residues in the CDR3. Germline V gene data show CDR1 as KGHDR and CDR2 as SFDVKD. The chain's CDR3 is CATRSGGVNNEQFF. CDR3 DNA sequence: TGTGCCACCAGGAGCGGGGGAGTAAACAATGAGCAGTTCTTC.

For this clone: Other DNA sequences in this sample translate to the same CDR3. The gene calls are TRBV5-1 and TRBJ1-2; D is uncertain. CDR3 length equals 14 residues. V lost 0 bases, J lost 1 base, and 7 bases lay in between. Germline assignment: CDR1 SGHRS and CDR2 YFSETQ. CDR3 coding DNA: TGCGCCAGCAGCTTGGCTGGAGATAACTATGGCTACACCTTC. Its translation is CASSLAGDNYGYTF.

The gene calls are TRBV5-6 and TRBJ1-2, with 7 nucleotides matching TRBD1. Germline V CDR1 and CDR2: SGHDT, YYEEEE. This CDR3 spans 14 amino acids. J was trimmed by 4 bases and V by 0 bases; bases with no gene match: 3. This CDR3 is CASSLVQGFYGYTF. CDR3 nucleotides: TGTGCCAGCAGCTTGGTACAGGGGTTCTATGGCTACACCTTC.

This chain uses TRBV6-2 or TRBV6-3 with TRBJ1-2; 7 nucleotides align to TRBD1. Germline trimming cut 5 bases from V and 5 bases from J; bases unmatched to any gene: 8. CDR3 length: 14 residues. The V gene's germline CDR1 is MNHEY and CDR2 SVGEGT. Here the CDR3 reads CASSITGVGYGYTF. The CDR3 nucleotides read TGTGCCAGCAGTATAACAGGGGTAGGATATGGCTACACCTTC.

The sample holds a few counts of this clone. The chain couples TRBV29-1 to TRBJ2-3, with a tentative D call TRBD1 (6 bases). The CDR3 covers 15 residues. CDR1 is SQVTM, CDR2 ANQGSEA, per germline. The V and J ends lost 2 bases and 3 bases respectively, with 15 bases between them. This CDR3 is CSVERGKVGTDTQYF. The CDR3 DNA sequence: TGCAGCGTTGAAAGGGGGAAGGTAGGAACAGATACGCAGTATTTT.

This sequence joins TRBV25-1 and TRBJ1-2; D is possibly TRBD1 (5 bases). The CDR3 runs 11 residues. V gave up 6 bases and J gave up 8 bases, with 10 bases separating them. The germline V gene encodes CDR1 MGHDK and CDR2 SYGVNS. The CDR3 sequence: CASRGLLGYTF. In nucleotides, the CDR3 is TGTGCCAGCAGGGGGCTGCTGGGCTACACCTTC.

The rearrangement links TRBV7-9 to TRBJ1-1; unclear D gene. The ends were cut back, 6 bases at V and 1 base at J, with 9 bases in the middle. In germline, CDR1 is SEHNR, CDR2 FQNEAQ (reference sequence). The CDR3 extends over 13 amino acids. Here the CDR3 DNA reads TGTGCCAGCAGTCCTCGACAGAACACTGAAGCTTTCTTT. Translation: CASSPRQNTEAFF.

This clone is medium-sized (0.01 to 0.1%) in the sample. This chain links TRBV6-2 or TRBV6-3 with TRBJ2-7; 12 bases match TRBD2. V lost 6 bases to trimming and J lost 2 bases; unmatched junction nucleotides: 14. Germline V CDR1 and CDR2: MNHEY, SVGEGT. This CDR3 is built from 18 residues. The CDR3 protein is CASSPRGLAGDPTYEQYF. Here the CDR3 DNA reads TGTGCCAGCAGCCCAAGGGGACTAGCGGGCGACCCGACCTACGAGCAGTACTTC.

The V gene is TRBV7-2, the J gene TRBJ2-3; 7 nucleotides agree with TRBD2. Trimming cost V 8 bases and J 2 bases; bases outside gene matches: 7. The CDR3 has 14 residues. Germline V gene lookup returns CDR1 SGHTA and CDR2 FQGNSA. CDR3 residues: CASGVGGLTDTQYF. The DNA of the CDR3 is TGTGCCAGCGGGGTGGGAGGGCTCACAGATACGCAGTATTTT.

CDR3 DNA: TGTGCCAGCAGCTCCCGGGACAGGGGCCACAATGAGCAGTTCTTC. Residues: CASSSRDRGHNEQFF. This chain uses TRBV5-4 with TRBJ2-1, with 10 bases lining up with TRBD1. From germline, CDR1 is SGHNT and CDR2 YYREEE (reference sequence). This CDR3 contains 15 residues. V dropped 3 bases and J dropped 5; count of bases not matched to a gene: 5.